This T cell receptor beta chain was identified during a study of blood T cell repertoires in COVID-19. At the level of the study: The United States, Italy and Spain were the sources of the acute and convalescent COVID-19 samples. Nucleic acid was either cDNA or gDNA, and it came from T cells, B-cell-depleted T cells, or PBMCs.

A single count supports this clone. Trimming stripped 4 bases from V and 0 bases from J, with 10 bases between. The CDR3 is 16 residues long. Per germline, CDR1 MNHNY and CDR2 SVGAGI (reference sequence). Per the study methods: Cell counts per sample came from amplifying reference gene primers. TCRdb's copy holds only in-frame clones and misses some; the assay was immunoSEQ multiplex PCR. D and trimming come from the DNA, and the V and J calls and clone size come from that table. Counted here are 100,000 to 150,000 clones, around 89% occurring once; the ten biggest clones make up about 8%. The sequenced sample was peripheral blood. This sequence originates from a man in his fifties with acute or convalescent COVID-19. The V call is TRBV6-6, the J call TRBJ1-6; a possible D gene is TRBD1 (5 bases). The CDR3 sequence is CASSSLDSSYNSPLHF. In DNA, the CDR3 is TGTGCCAGCAGTTCCCTAGACAGCTCCTATAATTCACCCCTCCACTTT.